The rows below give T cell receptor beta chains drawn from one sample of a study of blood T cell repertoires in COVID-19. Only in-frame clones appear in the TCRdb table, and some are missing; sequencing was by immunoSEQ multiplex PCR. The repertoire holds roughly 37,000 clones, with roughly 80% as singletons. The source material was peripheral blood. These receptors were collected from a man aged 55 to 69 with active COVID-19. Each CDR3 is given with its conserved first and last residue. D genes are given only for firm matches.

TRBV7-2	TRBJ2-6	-	CAARSSGANVLTF
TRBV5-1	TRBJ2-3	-	CASSLGDGPRGDTQYF
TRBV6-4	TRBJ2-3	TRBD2	CASSSGLGGTADTQYF
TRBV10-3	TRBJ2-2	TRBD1	CAIGSGQGAGELFF
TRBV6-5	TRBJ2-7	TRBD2	CASTGLAGGPYEQYF
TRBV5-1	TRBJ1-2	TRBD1	CASSPGQGMGYGYTF
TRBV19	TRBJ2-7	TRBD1	CASSRRQGSSYEQYF
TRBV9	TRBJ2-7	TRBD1	CASSPGGYEQYF
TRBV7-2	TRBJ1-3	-	CASSPDTSSGNTIYF
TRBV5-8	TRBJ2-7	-	CASSRLDSSYEQYF
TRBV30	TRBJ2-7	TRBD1	CAWNSLRDSRVKQYF
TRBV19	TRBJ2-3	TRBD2	CASTRSGGTNTQYF
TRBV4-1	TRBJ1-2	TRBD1	CASSRQGRTGVKGYTF
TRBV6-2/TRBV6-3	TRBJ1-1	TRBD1	CASSAQGWATEAFF
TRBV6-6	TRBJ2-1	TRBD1	CASSPGTEAYNEQFF